Listed below are T cell receptor beta chains from one sample, sequenced in a study of T cell changes during pregnancy in multiple sclerosis. Repertoires were generated with immunoSEQ multiplex PCR, while TCRdb's copy carries only in-frame clones and drops some. Of about 60,000 clones listed, roughly 90% are singletons. This specimen consisted of peripheral blood, obtained before pregnancy. Every receptor here comes from a female donor with multiple sclerosis, enrolled in a pregnancy study. CDR3s include the opening cysteine and the closing phenylalanine or tryptophan. Fields, in order: D gene, J gene, V gene, clone size, CDR3 DNA, CDR3 protein. A D gene is named only where the DNA matches it firmly. Size values are once, few and many counts, or a class for expanded clones, and some rows have none.

D gene: -; J gene: TRBJ2-7; V gene: TRBV7-2; clone size: -; CDR3 DNA: TGTGCCAGCAGCCCAGCGGCAGATTCCTACGAGCAGTACTTC; CDR3 protein: CASSPAADSYEQYF
D gene: TRBD1; J gene: TRBJ1-1; V gene: TRBV7-2; clone size: once; CDR3 DNA: TGTGCCAGCAGCTTAGACAGGGGAACTGAAGCTTTCTTT; CDR3 protein: CASSLDRGTEAFF
D gene: TRBD2; J gene: TRBJ2-5; V gene: TRBV6-5; clone size: once; CDR3 DNA: TGTGCCAGCACCGGACTAGCGGGGGACGTAAAGACCCAGTACTTC; CDR3 protein: CASTGLAGDVKTQYF
D gene: -; J gene: TRBJ1-2; V gene: TRBV30; clone size: -; CDR3 DNA: TGTGCCTGGAGTGAGGGGCTTAACTATGGCTACACCTTC; CDR3 protein: CAWSEGLNYGYTF
D gene: -; J gene: TRBJ2-2; V gene: TRBV4-3; clone size: -; CDR3 DNA: TGCGCCAGCAGCTCACCGGGGGGCAGCACCGGGGAGCTGTTTTTT; CDR3 protein: CASSSPGGSTGELFF
D gene: -; J gene: TRBJ1-4; V gene: TRBV27; clone size: -; CDR3 DNA: TGTGCCAGCAGCGGGGGGGGCGGTCGTGAAAAACTGTTTTTT; CDR3 protein: CASSGGGGREKLFF
D gene: -; J gene: TRBJ1-1; V gene: TRBV30; clone size: few; CDR3 DNA: TGTGCCTGGAGTGTAGGAGAGAACACTGAAGCTTTCTTT; CDR3 protein: CAWSVGENTEAFF
D gene: TRBD1; J gene: TRBJ2-5; V gene: TRBV5-4; clone size: -; CDR3 DNA: TGTGCCAGCAGCTTGGTCGCGGGACAGGGACAAGAGACCCAGTACTTC; CDR3 protein: CASSLVAGQGQETQYF
D gene: TRBD1; J gene: TRBJ2-7; V gene: TRBV9; clone size: once; CDR3 DNA: TGTGCCAGCAGCGTAAGGGACAGGGGGCTCGAGCAGTACTTC; CDR3 protein: CASSVRDRGLEQYF
D gene: -; J gene: TRBJ2-2; V gene: TRBV7-3; clone size: -; CDR3 DNA: TGTGCCAGCAGTCTCCAGGGTGCGAACACCGGGGAGCTGTTTTTT; CDR3 protein: CASSLQGANTGELFF
D gene: -; J gene: TRBJ2-1; V gene: TRBV6-6; clone size: -; CDR3 DNA: TGTGCCAGCAGTTATATCGACAATGAGCAGTTCTTC; CDR3 protein: CASSYIDNEQFF
D gene: TRBD2; J gene: TRBJ2-1; V gene: TRBV5-4; clone size: -; CDR3 DNA: TGTGCCAGCAGCCGACTAGCGGGGGGGGGTGGGGATGAGCAGTTCTTC; CDR3 protein: CASSRLAGGGGDEQFF
D gene: TRBD1; J gene: TRBJ1-1; V gene: TRBV30; clone size: -; CDR3 DNA: TGTGCCTGCCAGACAGGGATGAACACTGAAGCTTTCTTT; CDR3 protein: CACQTGMNTEAFF
D gene: TRBD1; J gene: TRBJ2-7; V gene: TRBV18; clone size: once; CDR3 DNA: TGTGCCAGCTCACCATACGGCCGGACAGGATCCTACGAGCAGTACTTC; CDR3 protein: CASSPYGRTGSYEQYF
D gene: -; J gene: TRBJ2-3; V gene: TRBV2; clone size: -; CDR3 DNA: TGTGCCAGCAGTGAGGGGGGGGCAGGGATCCAGTTCGCAGATACGCAGTATTTT; CDR3 protein: CASSEGGAGIQFADTQYF
D gene: -; J gene: TRBJ2-1; V gene: TRBV9; clone size: -; CDR3 DNA: TGTGCCAGCAGCGTGGGGGCGGGCTCCTACAATGAGCAGTTCTTC; CDR3 protein: CASSVGAGSYNEQFF
D gene: TRBD2; J gene: TRBJ2-3; V gene: TRBV4-2; clone size: -; CDR3 DNA: TGTGCCAGCAGCCAATTAACCGGGACTAGCGGGGGGAAGACAGATACGCAGTATTTT; CDR3 protein: CASSQLTGTSGGKTDTQYF
D gene: -; J gene: TRBJ1-5; V gene: TRBV12-5; clone size: -; CDR3 DNA: TGTGCTAGTGGCCGGGGGGATAGCAATCAGCCCCAGCATTTT; CDR3 protein: CASGRGDSNQPQHF
D gene: TRBD1; J gene: TRBJ1-1; V gene: TRBV7-2; clone size: once; CDR3 DNA: TGTGCCAGCACCCCTGACAGGGGGCGGACTGAAGCTTTCTTT; CDR3 protein: CASTPDRGRTEAFF
D gene: -; J gene: TRBJ2-7; V gene: TRBV27; clone size: few; CDR3 DNA: TGTGCCAGTTCCGGGACACCAACCTACGAGCAGTACTTC; CDR3 protein: CASSGTPTYEQYF
D gene: -; J gene: TRBJ1-2; V gene: TRBV5-1; clone size: -; CDR3 DNA: TGCGCCAGCACCCGTCATCCAAGTTCGGACACACGATATGGCTACACCTTC; CDR3 protein: CASTRHPSSDTRYGYTF
D gene: -; J gene: TRBJ2-7; V gene: TRBV7-2; clone size: -; CDR3 DNA: TGTGCCAGCAGCCGCCCTGGACAGCCCGCCTACGAGCAGTACTTC; CDR3 protein: CASSRPGQPAYEQYF
D gene: -; J gene: TRBJ2-7; V gene: TRBV6-5; clone size: few; CDR3 DNA: TGTGCCAGCAGTGAGGGTCTCGAGCAGTACTTC; CDR3 protein: CASSEGLEQYF
D gene: -; J gene: TRBJ1-4; V gene: TRBV25-1; clone size: -; CDR3 DNA: TGTGCCAGCAGTGAATTCGGCGGCGGGGAAAAACTGTTTTTT; CDR3 protein: CASSEFGGGEKLFF
D gene: TRBD2; J gene: TRBJ2-1; V gene: TRBV5-1; clone size: -; CDR3 DNA: TGCGCCAGCAGCTCTGGCGGCGGGGGTCCATATGAGCAGTTCTTC; CDR3 protein: CASSSGGGGPYEQFF
D gene: -; J gene: TRBJ1-1; V gene: TRBV19; clone size: -; CDR3 DNA: TGTGCCAGTATGCGGCTCCGCTTGCCTGAAGCTTTCTTT; CDR3 protein: CASMRLRLPEAFF
D gene: TRBD1; J gene: TRBJ1-4; V gene: TRBV13; clone size: -; CDR3 DNA: TGTGCCAGCAGCTCCGGGACAGGGTCGCGAAAACTGTTTTTT; CDR3 protein: CASSSGTGSRKLFF
D gene: TRBD1; J gene: TRBJ1-1; V gene: TRBV4-2; clone size: -; CDR3 DNA: TGTGCCAGCAGCCAAGCAGGGGGATCCGACACTGAAGCTTTCTTT; CDR3 protein: CASSQAGGSDTEAFF
D gene: TRBD1; J gene: TRBJ1-1; V gene: TRBV2; clone size: -; CDR3 DNA: TGTGCCAGCAGCCGACAGGGCAACACTGAAGCTTTCTTT; CDR3 protein: CASSRQGNTEAFF
D gene: TRBD1; J gene: TRBJ1-1; V gene: TRBV14; clone size: -; CDR3 DNA: TGTGCCAGCAGCCGGCTAACAGGGGGCGCGACTGAAGCTTTCTTT; CDR3 protein: CASSRLTGGATEAFF
D gene: -; J gene: TRBJ1-1; V gene: TRBV11-3; clone size: once; CDR3 DNA: TGTGCCAGCAGCTTATACTCGGGGCGGGGGCGAGCTTTCTTT; CDR3 protein: CASSLYSGRGRAFF
D gene: TRBD2; J gene: TRBJ2-7; V gene: TRBV7-6; clone size: -; CDR3 DNA: TGTGCCAGCAGCTTAGTGGTTGGCGGGGGGGCAGAATCATACGAGCAGTACTTC; CDR3 protein: CASSLVVGGGAESYEQYF
D gene: -; J gene: TRBJ2-2; V gene: TRBV27; clone size: -; CDR3 DNA: TGTGCCAGCACCTGGGCAGTCAACACCGGGGAGCTGTTTTTT; CDR3 protein: CASTWAVNTGELFF
D gene: -; J gene: TRBJ2-7; V gene: TRBV11-1; clone size: -; CDR3 DNA: TGTGCCAGCAGCGCCGCGGGGCATGGCTCCTACGAGCAGTACTTC; CDR3 protein: CASSAAGHGSYEQYF
D gene: TRBD1; J gene: TRBJ1-1; V gene: TRBV7-2; clone size: few; CDR3 DNA: TGTGCCAGCAGCACGGACAGGGGTGGTGAAGCTTTCTTT; CDR3 protein: CASSTDRGGEAFF
D gene: TRBD2; J gene: TRBJ2-3; V gene: TRBV4-1; clone size: -; CDR3 DNA: TGCGCCAGCAGCCCCCGACTAGCGGGGAGCACAGATACGCAGTATTTT; CDR3 protein: CASSPRLAGSTDTQYF
D gene: TRBD2; J gene: TRBJ2-7; V gene: TRBV5-6; clone size: -; CDR3 DNA: TGTGCCAGCAGCCCCACCGGGTGGGGGGGCTACGAGCAGTACTTC; CDR3 protein: CASSPTGWGGYEQYF
D gene: -; J gene: TRBJ1-1; V gene: TRBV7-8; clone size: -; CDR3 DNA: TGTGCCAGCAGCCTTTACAGGGTCGACACTGAAGCTTTCTTT; CDR3 protein: CASSLYRVDTEAFF
D gene: -; J gene: TRBJ1-1; V gene: TRBV19; clone size: -; CDR3 DNA: TGTGCCAGTAGTATCCCCAGGTGGAACACTGAAGCTTTCTTT; CDR3 protein: CASSIPRWNTEAFF
D gene: -; J gene: TRBJ1-5; V gene: TRBV5-5; clone size: -; CDR3 DNA: TGTGCCAGCAGCTGGGCTCCAGGTAGCAATCAGCCCCAGCATTTT; CDR3 protein: CASSWAPGSNQPQHF
D gene: -; J gene: TRBJ1-5; V gene: TRBV7-3; clone size: -; CDR3 DNA: TGTGCCAGCAGCCCGCGTGGGCAGGGAAGGAGCAATCAGCCCCAGCATTTT; CDR3 protein: CASSPRGQGRSNQPQHF